These T cell receptor beta chains were read from a single sample in a study of Ad26.COV2.S vaccination and SARS-CoV-2 variants. The protocol was immunoSEQ multiplex PCR, while the TCRdb copy is restricted to in-frame clones and leaves out a portion. The data show about 400,000 clones, with approximately 89% seen just once and under 2% held by the top ten. The material sequenced was peripheral blood, taken in a trial of Ad26.COV2.S vaccine versus placebo. These receptors originate from a person between 18 and 59 years old who received the Ad26.COV2.S COVID-19 vaccine or a placebo. The CDR3 runs from the conserved cysteine through the conserved F or W. Fields, in order: clone size, V gene, J gene, D gene, CDR3 DNA, CDR3 protein. The D gene is left open where the match is weak. The size entry is marked missing in some rows and otherwise reads once, few, many or a size class.

clone size: -; V gene: TRBV27; J gene: TRBJ2-7; D gene: -; CDR3 DNA: TGTGCCAGCAGGTCCGTTGCCGGACGCCCTGAAAACGAGCAGTACTTC; CDR3 protein: CASRSVAGRPENEQYF
clone size: -; V gene: TRBV5-1; J gene: TRBJ2-7; D gene: TRBD2; CDR3 DNA: TGCGCCAGCAGCAAGACTAGCGGCCGCAGCTCCTACGAGCAGTACTTC; CDR3 protein: CASSKTSGRSSYEQYF
clone size: -; V gene: TRBV18; J gene: TRBJ2-1; D gene: TRBD2; CDR3 DNA: TGTGCCAGCTCACCGCCTAGCGGGTCCAATGAGCAGTTCTTC; CDR3 protein: CASSPPSGSNEQFF
clone size: -; V gene: TRBV30; J gene: TRBJ2-4; D gene: -; CDR3 DNA: TGTGCCGGAAAGGGGGGCCGTGGGGACATTCAGTACTTC; CDR3 protein: CAGKGGRGDIQYF
clone size: -; V gene: TRBV10-3; J gene: TRBJ2-5; D gene: -; CDR3 DNA: TGTGCCATCGGGCCCGGATCGGGGGAGACCCAGTACTTC; CDR3 protein: CAIGPGSGETQYF
clone size: once; V gene: TRBV5-1; J gene: TRBJ2-4; D gene: -; CDR3 DNA: TGCGCCAGCAGCCCGGGCGCTTACCAAAACATTCAGTACTTC; CDR3 protein: CASSPGAYQNIQYF
clone size: -; V gene: TRBV2; J gene: TRBJ2-1; D gene: -; CDR3 DNA: TGTGCCAGCAGCATGGGGAGGAGCTCCTACAATGAGCAGTTCTTC; CDR3 protein: CASSMGRSSYNEQFF
clone size: -; V gene: TRBV2; J gene: TRBJ2-1; D gene: TRBD2; CDR3 DNA: TGTGCCAGGAGTAGCGGGAGTTCGTACAATGAGCAGTTCTTC; CDR3 protein: CARSSGSSYNEQFF
clone size: -; V gene: TRBV6-5; J gene: TRBJ2-1; D gene: -; CDR3 DNA: TGTGCCGGGGGAGCGGAGAAATACAATGAGCAGTTCTTC; CDR3 protein: CAGGAEKYNEQFF
clone size: -; V gene: TRBV5-1; J gene: TRBJ2-2; D gene: -; CDR3 DNA: TGCGCCAGCAGCTTGCGGGGAGGAACCGGGGAGCTGTTTTTT; CDR3 protein: CASSLRGGTGELFF
clone size: -; V gene: TRBV18; J gene: TRBJ2-1; D gene: TRBD1; CDR3 DNA: TGTGCCAGCTCACCAGGGACAGGTTCCTACAATGAGCAGTTCTTC; CDR3 protein: CASSPGTGSYNEQFF
clone size: -; V gene: TRBV29-1; J gene: TRBJ2-2; D gene: TRBD2; CDR3 DNA: TGCAGCGTGCAAGCGGGAGTCACCACCGGGGAGCTGTTTTTT; CDR3 protein: CSVQAGVTTGELFF
clone size: -; V gene: TRBV29-1; J gene: TRBJ2-1; D gene: -; CDR3 DNA: TGCAGCGCCGTGGACTGGACGACGGGCAATGAGCAGTTCTTC; CDR3 protein: CSAVDWTTGNEQFF
clone size: -; V gene: TRBV28; J gene: TRBJ1-6; D gene: -; CDR3 DNA: TGTGCCAGCAGTTTGGCCCCTGGGAATAATTCACCCCTCCACTTT; CDR3 protein: CASSLAPGNNSPLHF
clone size: few; V gene: TRBV6-4; J gene: TRBJ2-7; D gene: -; CDR3 DNA: TGTGCCAGCAGGCTGTTGACGGTCCGGATCAAGTACGAGCAGTACTTC; CDR3 protein: CASRLLTVRIKYEQYF
clone size: once; V gene: TRBV30; J gene: TRBJ1-1; D gene: -; CDR3 DNA: TGTGCCTGGAGTGTCGAAGGGTTGAACACTGAAGCTTTCTTT; CDR3 protein: CAWSVEGLNTEAFF
clone size: -; V gene: TRBV27; J gene: TRBJ2-2; D gene: TRBD2; CDR3 DNA: TGTGCCAGCAGTTTAAGCGGGAACCGTAACACCGGGGAGCTGTTTTTT; CDR3 protein: CASSLSGNRNTGELFF
clone size: -; V gene: TRBV28; J gene: TRBJ2-7; D gene: TRBD2; CDR3 DNA: TGTGCCAGCAGTTTTTATCCAGCGGGAGGTACTGGTCCGGGGTACGAGCAGTACTTC; CDR3 protein: CASSFYPAGGTGPGYEQYF
clone size: -; V gene: TRBV18; J gene: TRBJ2-3; D gene: TRBD2; CDR3 DNA: TGTGCCAGCTCACCGGGGCATAGCGGGAGTACAGATACGCAGTATTTT; CDR3 protein: CASSPGHSGSTDTQYF
clone size: once; V gene: TRBV14; J gene: TRBJ2-7; D gene: TRBD2; CDR3 DNA: TGTGCCAGCAGCTTGCAGGGAGGGAGTCTGGAGCAGTACTTC; CDR3 protein: CASSLQGGSLEQYF
clone size: -; V gene: TRBV7-2; J gene: TRBJ2-5; D gene: TRBD2; CDR3 DNA: TGTGCCAGCAGCGCCGGACTAGCGGGAGGCGCTGAGACCCAGTACTTC; CDR3 protein: CASSAGLAGGAETQYF
clone size: -; V gene: TRBV27; J gene: TRBJ2-7; D gene: TRBD1; CDR3 DNA: TGTGCCAGCAGTGGAAAGACAGGGGGCTACGAGCAGTACTTC; CDR3 protein: CASSGKTGGYEQYF
clone size: once; V gene: TRBV4-1; J gene: TRBJ2-1; D gene: -; CDR3 DNA: TGCGCCAGCAGCCAAACCCCCCAGCGGAATGAGCAGTTCTTC; CDR3 protein: CASSQTPQRNEQFF
clone size: -; V gene: TRBV27; J gene: TRBJ1-5; D gene: TRBD1; CDR3 DNA: TGTGCCAGCAGTCGGGACAGGTACCAGCCCCAGCATTTT; CDR3 protein: CASSRDRYQPQHF
clone size: -; V gene: TRBV19; J gene: TRBJ2-3; D gene: -; CDR3 DNA: TGTGCCACCCAAGACAGCTCTGGCACAGATACGCAGTATTTT; CDR3 protein: CATQDSSGTDTQYF
clone size: -; V gene: TRBV9; J gene: TRBJ2-5; D gene: TRBD1; CDR3 DNA: TGTGCCAGCAGCGTAGAAGTCGGCAGGGGGCGAGAGACCCAGTACTTC; CDR3 protein: CASSVEVGRGRETQYF
clone size: -; V gene: TRBV28; J gene: TRBJ2-7; D gene: TRBD2; CDR3 DNA: TGTGCCAGCAGACTAGGGCCTAGCGGGAGGGAAGAGCAGTACTTC; CDR3 protein: CASRLGPSGREEQYF
clone size: -; V gene: TRBV2; J gene: TRBJ1-2; D gene: -; CDR3 DNA: TGTGCCAGCTCAGGGGAGGACTTTGGCTACACCTTC; CDR3 protein: CASSGEDFGYTF
clone size: -; V gene: TRBV18; J gene: TRBJ2-5; D gene: -; CDR3 DNA: TGTGCCAGCTCACCACCTTTTTCAGAAGAGACCCAGTACTTC; CDR3 protein: CASSPPFSEETQYF
clone size: -; V gene: TRBV19; J gene: TRBJ2-3; D gene: TRBD2; CDR3 DNA: TGTGCCAGTAGTATATCCGCTCGGGAGGGCCTAAGAAATACGCAGTATTTT; CDR3 protein: CASSISAREGLRNTQYF
clone size: -; V gene: TRBV5-1; J gene: TRBJ1-4; D gene: -; CDR3 DNA: TGCGCCAGCAGCTTGGCCCGATGGGACAAAAATGAAAAACTGTTTTTT; CDR3 protein: CASSLARWDKNEKLFF
clone size: once; V gene: TRBV7-8; J gene: TRBJ2-3; D gene: TRBD2; CDR3 DNA: TGTGCCAGCAGCTTAGCCTCCTGGGGACTAGCGGGGATCAGCACAGATACGCAGTATTTT; CDR3 protein: CASSLASWGLAGISTDTQYF
clone size: -; V gene: TRBV5-6; J gene: TRBJ2-1; D gene: -; CDR3 DNA: TGTGCCAGCAGCTTGGTAGGGATTAGCTCCTACAATGAGCAGTTCTTC; CDR3 protein: CASSLVGISSYNEQFF
clone size: -; V gene: TRBV9; J gene: TRBJ2-7; D gene: -; CDR3 DNA: TGTGCCAGCAGCGCGGGAGTCCCAAACGAGCAGTACTTC; CDR3 protein: CASSAGVPNEQYF
clone size: -; V gene: TRBV29-1; J gene: TRBJ1-2; D gene: TRBD1; CDR3 DNA: TGCAGCGTTGGGGTCCCGACAGGGTTGAGCTATGGCTACACCTTC; CDR3 protein: CSVGVPTGLSYGYTF
clone size: once; V gene: TRBV15; J gene: TRBJ2-6; D gene: -; CDR3 DNA: TGTGCCACCAGCAGAGGACTATTTTCTACCATCTCTGGGGCCAACGTCCTGACTTTC; CDR3 protein: CATSRGLFSTISGANVLTF